Following are 25 T cell receptor beta chains from one sample sequenced in a study of blood T cell repertoires in COVID-19. This table comes from immunoSEQ multiplex PCR, and its TCRdb copy is limited to in-frame clones, with some not included. This sample has tens of thousands of clones; approximately 86% occur once, and the top ten carry approximately 20%. Sequenced: peripheral blood. The receptors were sampled from a man aged 65-85 years with acute or convalescent COVID-19.

V usage is TRBV5-1 and J usage is TRBJ2-5; 7 bases align to TRBD2. There are 15 residues in the CDR3. Germline V gene sequence: CDR1 SGHRS, CDR2 YFSETQ. V lost 4 bases, J lost 2 bases, and 8 bases stayed unmatched. In nucleotides, the CDR3 is TGCGCCAGCAGCCGGAGCGGGGTAACTCAAGAGACCCAGTACTTC. Encoded protein: CASSRSGVTQETQYF.

The chain links TRBV2 to TRBJ2-3; a weak D match, TRBD2 (6 bases). The CDR3 loop spans 15 amino acids. Germline assignment: CDR1 SNHLY and CDR2 FYNNEI. Between the trimmed V and J ends, which lost 6 bases and 2 bases, there was a span of 15 bases. The CDR3 sequence: CASSDVEGVTDTQYF. The CDR3 coding sequence is TGTGCCAGCAGCGACGTGGAGGGCGTCACAGATACGCAGTATTTT.

The rearrangement uses TRBV6-2 or TRBV6-3 and TRBJ1-1, with 7 bases that match TRBD1. J gave up 2 bases and V 5 bases, and 14 bases lay outside the gene matches. CDR3 length: 17 amino acids. CDR1 MNHEY and CDR2 SVGEGT come from the germline V gene. The CDR3 protein is CASSAETGTVGNTEAFF. The DNA of the CDR3 is TGTGCCAGCAGTGCCGAAACAGGGACAGTGGGAAACACTGAAGCTTTCTTT.

The gene calls are TRBV9 and TRBJ2-3; 12 bases are a match to TRBD2. This CDR3 is 15 amino acids long. V was clipped by 1 base and J by 7 bases; unmatched bases: 4. Germline lookup yields CDR1 SGDLS and CDR2 YYNGEE. Written as DNA, the CDR3 is TGTGCCAGCAGCGTAACTAGCGGGAGGACCCATACGCAGTATTTT. Residues: CASSVTSGRTHTQYF.

The chain links TRBV11-3 to TRBJ2-7; 9 bases fit TRBD1. Losses at the gene ends were 5 bases for V and 1 base for J; bases not matched to a gene: 6. The CDR3 runs 15 residues. In germline, CDR1 is SGHNT, CDR2 YENEEA. This CDR3 reads CASSPGQGRSYEQYF. CDR3 sequence (DNA): TGTGCCAGCAGCCCCGGACAGGGGAGGTCCTACGAGCAGTACTTC.

A single count supports this clone. CDR3 nucleotides: TGTGCCAGCAGCTTAGCGGCAGCGGGCGCCTACAATGAGCAGTTCTTC. Protein product: CASSLAAAGAYNEQFF. The chain has TRBV7-2 and TRBJ2-1; the D gene is possibly TRBD2 (6 bases). Per germline, CDR1 SGHTA and CDR2 FQGNSA. V was shortened by 0 bases and J by 2 bases, with 11 bases between the two germline ends. The CDR3 has 16 amino acids.

This chain joins TRBV18 and TRBJ1-5, with 9 bases aligning to TRBD1. Trimming at V came to 4 bases and at J to 5 bases, leaving 12 bases not matched to a gene. The CDR3 loop spans 17 amino acids. Germline V lookup: CDR1 KGHSH, CDR2 LQKENI. The CDR3 spells CASSLYPGTGNDQPQHF. In DNA, the CDR3 is TGTGCCAGCTCACTTTATCCCGGGACAGGGAATGATCAGCCCCAGCATTTT. Combining the CDR3 with reference TRBV18 and TRBJ1-5 gives the whole variable domain NAGVMQNPRHLVRRRGQEARLRCSPMKGHSHVYWYRQLPEEGLKFMVYLQKENIIDESGMPKERFSAEFPKEGPSILRIQQVVRGDSAAYFCASSLYPGTGNDQPQHFGDGTRLSIL.

This clone was counted once. The chain joins TRBV29-1 to TRBJ2-5, with TRBD1 matching over 8 bases. CDR1 is SQVTM and CDR2 is ANQGSEA in the germline V gene. V shed 4 bases and J 5 bases; nucleotides not matched to a gene: 9. This CDR3 is built from 14 residues. The CDR3, as DNA: TGCAGCGTTGCGGGGGACAGGCGTAAGGAGACCCAGTACTTC. Translated: CSVAGDRRKETQYF.

V and J are TRBV5-6 and TRBJ2-7; 11 bases fit TRBD2. CDR1 is SGHDT, CDR2 YYEEEE, per germline. After removal of 4 bases from V and 2 bases from J, the junction contained 8 bases not matched to a gene. This CDR3 has 16 residues. In DNA, the CDR3 is TGTGCCAGCAGCCGTCTTGGTAGCGGGAGGGCCTACGAGCAGTACTTC. Translation: CASSRLGSGRAYEQYF.

The chain couples TRBV7-9 to TRBJ1-1, with 8 bases lining up with TRBD1. After removal of 5 bases from V and 0 bases from J, the junction contained 2 bases not matched to a gene. Germline CDR1 is SEHNR and CDR2 is FQNEAQ (reference sequence). The CDR3 consists of 14 residues. The CDR3 DNA is TGTGCCAGCAGCGGGGGACAGGTGAACACTGAAGCTTTCTTT. This encodes CASSGGQVNTEAFF.

This clone occurred once. CDR3 nucleotides: TGTGCCATCAGTGAGCCCCTACAGGGAACCTACGAGCAGTACTTC. Its translation is CAISEPLQGTYEQYF. The chain has TRBV10-3 and TRBJ2-7; a possible D gene is TRBD1 (6 bases). Trimming removed 2 bases from V and 2 bases from J, with 13 bases in between. Looked up from germline, CDR1 is ENHRY and CDR2 is SYGVKD. The CDR3 runs to 15 residues.

The chain recombines TRBV9 with TRBJ2-2, with a tentative D call TRBD2 (6 bases). Germline CDR1 SGDLS, CDR2 YYNGEE. CDR3 length: 14 amino acids. V was pared by 7 bases and J by 0 bases, with 10 bases between. CDR3 DNA: TGTGCCAGCTCAGGGACTTCGAACACCGGGGAGCTGTTTTTT. Residues: CASSGTSNTGELFF.

V is TRBV7-3 and J is TRBJ2-2; tentative D call: TRBD2 (6 bases). The length of the CDR3 is 15 residues. V gave up 2 bases and J gave up 5 bases, with 12 bases separating them. Germline V gene sequence: CDR1 SGHTA, CDR2 FQGTGA. The CDR3 protein is CASSLGGTSTGELFF. The CDR3 nucleotides are TGTGCCAGCAGCTTAGGAGGGACGTCGACCGGGGAGCTGTTTTTT.

J is TRBJ1-4 and V is TRBV7-2, with 8 positions matching TRBD1. Germline V CDR1 and CDR2: SGHTA, FQGNSA. The CDR3 runs 15 residues. With 2 bases clipped from V and 7 bases from J, the junction kept 6 bases outside the gene matches. The CDR3 spells CASSLSTGTGEKLFF. Written as DNA, the CDR3 is TGTGCCAGCAGCTTATCGACCGGGACAGGTGAAAAACTGTTTTTT.

The table lists this clone with a few counts. V is TRBV11-2 and J is TRBJ1-6; D possibly corresponds to TRBD1 (6 bases). V shed 1 base and J shed 9 bases, with 16 bases lying between them. The CDR3 is 16 amino acids. Germline-derived CDR1 and CDR2 are SGHAT and FQNNGV. This CDR3 is CASSLVGQGNRSPLHF. CDR3 in DNA: TGTGCCAGCAGCTTAGTGGGGCAGGGGAACCGTTCACCCCTCCACTTT. Based on the CDR3 plus reference TRBV11-2 and TRBJ1-6, the full variable domain is EAGVAQSPRYKIIEKRQSVAFWCNPISGHATLYWYQQILGQGPKLLIQFQNNGVVDDSQLPKDRFSAERLKGVDSTLKIQPAKLEDSAVYLCASSLVGQGNRSPLHFGNGTRLTVT.

The chain uses TRBV6-5 and TRBJ1-1; D possibly corresponds to TRBD1 (5 bases). Trimming took 4 bases from V and 0 from J, leaving 12 bases between them. Germline CDR1 is MNHEY and CDR2 is SVGAGI. This CDR3 region has 15 residues. CDR3 amino acids: CASSSLTDMNTEAFF. The DNA of the CDR3 is TGTGCCAGCAGTTCCCTGACGGACATGAACACTGAAGCTTTCTTT.

The J gene is TRBJ2-3, the V gene TRBV4-2, with D unclear. Germline V gives CDR1 LGHNA, CDR2 YNFKEQ. V lost 2 bases and J lost 1, with 13 bases in between. This CDR3 has 16 amino acids. CDR3 coding DNA: TGTGCCAGCAGCCAAAGCTTGGAGCTCGGCACAGATACGCAGTATTTT. This encodes CASSQSLELGTDTQYF.

The rearrangement uses TRBV6-1 and TRBJ2-7, with D unresolved. V was shortened by 0 bases and J by 0 bases, with 6 bases between the two germline ends. Germline lookup yields CDR1 MNHNS and CDR2 SASEGT. The CDR3 contains 14 residues. The CDR3 region is CASSEAPSSYEQYF. CDR3 bases: TGTGCCAGCAGTGAAGCCCCGAGCTCCTACGAGCAGTACTTC.

The chain couples TRBV11-2 to TRBJ2-7, with unresolved D. The CDR3 runs to 10 residues. Germline V CDR1 and CDR2: SGHAT, FQNNGV. V lost 5 bases, J lost 6 bases, and 5 bases lay in between. The CDR3 DNA reads as TGTGCCAGCAGCAATATCGAGCAGTACTTC. Protein: CASSNIEQYF.

This chain uses TRBV18 with TRBJ2-7, with TRBD2 identical over 11 bases. Germline assignment: CDR1 KGHSH and CDR2 LQKENI. The V segment lost 3 bases and the J segment 3 bases; nucleotides outside the gene matches: 4. The CDR3 loop spans 15 amino acids. This CDR3 reads CASSPSSGGLYEQYF. The CDR3 bases are TGTGCCAGCTCACCCTCTAGCGGGGGGCTCTACGAGCAGTACTTC. Supplemented by reference TRBV18 and TRBJ2-7, the full variable domain reads NAGVMQNPRHLVRRRGQEARLRCSPMKGHSHVYWYRQLPEEGLKFMVYLQKENIIDESGMPKERFSAEFPKEGPSILRIQQVVRGDSAAYFCASSPSSGGLYEQYFGPGTRLTVT.

This rearrangement joins TRBV7-2 to TRBJ1-4, with 7 bases lining up with TRBD1. CDR1 and CDR2 (germline): SGHTA, FQGNSA. CDR3 size: 14 residues. V dropped 2 bases and J dropped 6; count of bases not matched to a gene: 3. The DNA of the CDR3 is TGTGCCAGCAGCTTAAGACAGGGAGATGAAAAACTGTTTTTT. Protein: CASSLRQGDEKLFF.

The genes are TRBV7-9 and TRBJ2-3, with 9 bases identical to TRBD2. The germline gives CDR1 SEHNR, CDR2 FQNEAQ (reference sequence). V lost 5 bases, J lost 4 bases, and 10 bases stayed unmatched. This CDR3 is 16 amino acids long. The DNA of the CDR3 is TGTGCCAGCAGCCCATTAGCGGGAGTACTCGCAGATACGCAGTATTTT. Protein sequence: CASSPLAGVLADTQYF.

The chain is built from TRBV7-9 and TRBJ2-2; the match to TRBD2 covers 7 bases. Germline V gene sequence: CDR1 SEHNR, CDR2 FQNEAQ (reference sequence). The CDR3 sequence is 19 residues long. Germline trimming cut 2 bases from V and 0 bases from J; bases unmatched to any gene: 12. Written as DNA, the CDR3 is TGTGCCAGCAGCTTAAACTTGGGTTGGGGACTATCGAACACCGGGGAGCTGTTTTTT. This encodes CASSLNLGWGLSNTGELFF.

V gene TRBV4-3 combines with J gene TRBJ2-7; TRBD1 matches 8 bases. Germline CDR1 is LGHNA and CDR2 is YSLEER. The CDR3 runs 15 residues. Unmatched junction bases numbered 10, after V lost 4 bases and J lost 5 bases. CDR3 sequence reads: CASSPRTGYKDEQYF. As DNA, the CDR3 is TGCGCCAGCAGCCCCAGGACAGGGTATAAGGACGAGCAGTACTTC.

The CDR3: CSVKFPGMETGELFF. The CDR3 nucleotides read TGCAGCGTTAAGTTTCCGGGGATGGAAACCGGGGAGCTGTTTTTT. The J gene is TRBJ2-2, the V gene TRBV29-1, with D perhaps TRBD2 (5 bases). The CDR3 spans 15 residues. Trimming took 5 bases from V and 5 from J, leaving 18 bases between them. The germline V gene encodes CDR1 SQVTM and CDR2 ANQGSEA.